Below are 21 T cell receptor beta chains sequenced from a single sample in a study of blood T cell repertoires in COVID-19. Using immunoSEQ multiplex PCR, the repertoire was profiled, and TCRdb retains in-frame clones only, with some absent. The sample lists roughly 70,000 clones, more than 75% occurring once. The sample taken for sequencing was peripheral blood. All receptors derive from a human donor in a cohort sampled during active COVID-19.

The genes are TRBV7-9 and TRBJ2-1; 12 bases match TRBD2. The germline V gene encodes CDR1 SEHNR and CDR2 FQNEAQ (reference sequence). The CDR3 extends over 15 amino acids. With V trimmed by 2 bases and J by 10 bases, 6 bases remained unmatched. The CDR3 here is CASSLRRLAGDEQFF. The CDR3 nucleotides read TGTGCCAGCAGCTTAAGGCGACTAGCGGGAGACGAGCAGTTCTTC.

The chain links TRBV5-5 to TRBJ2-3; perhaps TRBD2 as D (5 bases). The CDR3 spans 15 residues. Trimming cost V 0 bases and J 1 base, with 9 bases left between them. CDR1 is SGHKS, CDR2 YYEKEE, per germline (reference sequence). The CDR3, as DNA: TGTGCCAGCAGCTTGGATATGCGGGGCACAGATACGCAGTATTTT. This gives the protein CASSLDMRGTDTQYF.

V usage is TRBV2 and J usage is TRBJ2-7; 7 bases agree with TRBD1. Trimming removed 4 bases from V and 6 bases from J; junction bases left unmatched: 3. The CDR3 length is 12 residues. CDR1 SNHLY and CDR2 FYNNEI come from the germline V gene. CDR3 DNA sequence: TGTGCCAGCAGTGGGGACAGCACCGAGCAGTACGTC. Amino acid sequence: CASSGDSTEQYV.

The chain employs TRBV19 and TRBJ2-7, with 8 nucleotides matching TRBD1. CDR1 LNHDA and CDR2 SQIVND come from the germline V gene (reference sequence). The CDR3 runs to 14 residues. The ends lost 5 bases at V and 6 bases at J; junction bases unmatched: 9. As DNA, the CDR3 is TGTGCCAGTAGTCCTCGACAGGGGTCGGGCGAGCAGTACTTC. This codes for CASSPRQGSGEQYF.

The chain is built from TRBV7-3 and TRBJ1-1, with D perhaps TRBD1 (5 bases). With 5 bases removed from V and 1 base from J, the gap between germline ends came to 11 bases. The CDR3 sequence is 14 residues long. Germline assignment: CDR1 SGHTA and CDR2 FQGTGA. The chain's CDR3 is CASSPDQGNTEAFF. The CDR3, as DNA: TGTGCCAGCAGCCCTGATCAGGGGAACACTGAAGCTTTCTTT. The whole variable domain, filled in from reference TRBV7-3 and TRBJ1-1, reads GAGVSQTPSNKVTEKGKYVELRCDPISGHTALYWYRQSLGQGPEFLIYFQGTGAADDSGLPNDRFFAVRPEGSVSTLKIQRTERGDSAVYLCASSPDQGNTEAFFGQGTRLTVV.

This clone was observed a single time. CDR3 loop: CASRYPEGLAFDEQYV. CDR3 in DNA: TGTGCAAGTCGCTACCCAGAGGGACTAGCGTTCGACGAGCAGTACGTC. J is TRBJ2-7 and V is TRBV12-2; TRBD2, as called in the table, went unchecked against the DNA. TRBV12-2 is tagged as a pseudogene. CDR3 length: 16 amino acids.

The chain is built from TRBV4-1 and TRBJ2-5, with unresolved D. CDR3 length: 14 amino acids. V lost 0 bases and J lost 3, with 8 bases in between. The germline CDR1 and CDR2 sequences are MGHRA and YSYEKL. The DNA of the CDR3 is TGCGCCAGCAGCCAAGATCGTACTGAAGAGACCCAGTACTTC. Protein sequence: CASSQDRTEETQYF.

The chain couples TRBV21-1 to TRBJ2-3; TRBD1 is the table's D call and was not checked against the DNA. TRBV21-1 is deemed a pseudogene. The CDR3 runs to 11 residues. CDR3 region: CASSPGDTQYF. The CDR3 bases are TGTGCCAGCAGCCCAGGGGATACGCAGTATTTT.

With regard to this clone: At the DNA level, this CDR3 is encoded by other sequences in the same sample as well. In nucleotides, the CDR3 is TGTGCCTGGAGCGTAACGGGGGGGAACACTGAAGCTTTCTTT. Its translation is CAWSVTGGNTEAFF. The chain combines TRBV30 with TRBJ1-1, with D possibly being TRBD1 (5 bases). Germline values: CDR1 GTSNPN, CDR2 SVGIG (reference sequence). This CDR3 has 14 amino acids. V shed 3 bases and J shed 1 base, with 12 bases lying between them. Together with reference TRBV30 and TRBJ1-1, the CDR3 gives the full variable domain: SQTIHQWPATLVQPVGSPLSLECTVEGTSNPNLYWYRQAAGRGLQLLFYSVGIGQISSEVPQNLSASRPQDRQFILSSKKLLLSDSGFYLCAWSVTGGNTEAFFGQGTRLTVV.

The rearrangement joins TRBV20-1 to TRBJ1-1; the D gene is possibly TRBD1 (6 bases). Germline CDR1 reads DFQATT; CDR2 reads SNEGSKA (reference sequence). This CDR3 region has 11 residues. CDR3 bases: TGCAGCCGCAGGGGGAACACTGAAGCTTTCTTT. It encodes CSRRGNTEAFF.

V and J are TRBV10-1 and TRBJ2-3, with TRBD2 identical over 7 bases. The CDR3 spans 14 residues. V shed 4 bases, J shed 7 bases, and the junction held 8 bases outside the gene matches. CDR1 WNHNN and CDR2 SYGVQD come from the germline V gene (reference sequence). The CDR3 region has the DNA TGCGCCAGCAGTGTTCGTGGGAGGGCCAATACGCAGTATTTT. Protein: CASSVRGRANTQYF.

The chain carries TRBV28 and TRBJ2-1; 9 bases map to TRBD2. CDR3 size: 14 residues. The trim removed 2 bases at V and 7 bases at J, leaving 3 bases unmatched. The germline V gene encodes CDR1 MDHEN and CDR2 SYDVKM. The CDR3 reads CASSLAGGLNEQFF. The DNA of the CDR3 is TGTGCCAGCAGTTTAGCGGGAGGGCTAAATGAGCAGTTCTTC. The variable domain in full, completed from reference TRBV28 and TRBJ2-1, reads DVKVTQSSRYLVKRTGEKVFLECVQDMDHENMFWYRQDPGLGLRLIYFSYDVKMKEKGDIPEGYSVSREKKERFSLILESASTNQTSMYLCASSLAGGLNEQFFGPGTRLTVL.

The V call is TRBV5-1, the J call TRBJ2-3, with TRBD2 matching over 7 bases. This CDR3 spans 15 amino acids. J lost 0 bases, V lost 4 bases, and 5 bases had no gene match. The germline CDR1 and CDR2 sequences are SGHRS and YFSETQ. This CDR3 is CASSGGVISTDTQYF. The CDR3, as DNA: TGCGCCAGCAGCGGGGGGGTGATCAGCACAGATACGCAGTATTTT.

This clone appeared once. The chain joins TRBV5-3 to TRBJ2-1; D is perhaps TRBD2 (5 bases). TRBV5-3 is reported as an ORF; its role is uncertain. The ends were cut back, 4 bases at V and 0 bases at J, with 20 bases in the middle. There are 18 residues in the CDR3. CDR3 region: CARSPAWSGSISYNEQFF. The CDR3 nucleotides read TGTGCCAGAAGCCCGGCGTGGTCGGGGTCTATCTCCTACAATGAGCAGTTCTTC.

The chain employs TRBV7-2 and TRBJ2-1; a weak D match, TRBD1 (5 bases). The V gene lost 0 bases and the J gene lost 3 bases, with 9 bases spanning the gap. Germline CDR1 and CDR2: SGHTA and FQGNSA. The length of the CDR3 is 15 residues. In DNA form, the CDR3 reads TGTGCCAGCAGCTTAGCGGGCGACAGCTACAATGAGCAGTTCTTC. This gives the protein CASSLAGDSYNEQFF.

This chain connects TRBV4-2 to TRBJ2-1; maybe TRBD2 (5 bases). V was clipped by 1 base and J by 4 bases, with 17 bases between them. The CDR3 is made up of 17 amino acids. Germline V gene lookup returns CDR1 LGHNA and CDR2 YNFKEQ. The CDR3 DNA reads as TGTGCCAGCAGCCAAGTCGGCGAGGGAAGGGCTTACAATGAGCAGTTCTTC. It translates to CASSQVGEGRAYNEQFF.

This chain joins TRBV7-2 and TRBJ2-7; D is unclear. This CDR3 has 14 amino acids. Trimming removed 5 bases from V and 0 bases from J, with 11 bases in between. CDR1 and CDR2 from the germline V gene are SGHTA and FQGNSA. CDR3 protein: CASSQQSSSYEQYF. The CDR3 coding sequence is TGTGCCAGCAGCCAACAGTCCAGCTCCTACGAGCAGTACTTC. The entire variable domain, with the rest obtained from reference TRBV7-2 and TRBJ2-7, is as follows: GAGVSQSPSNKVTEKGKDVELRCDPISGHTALYWYRQSLGQGLEFLIYFQGNSAPDKSGLPSDRFSAERTGGSVSTLTIQRTQQEDSAVYLCASSQQSSSYEQYFGPGTRLTVT.

Details on this clone: At one boundary the junction diverges from the germline segment, which might be a read error. The chain is built from TRBV7-7 and TRBJ1-1; D remains ambiguous. The V gene's germline CDR1 is SSHAT and CDR2 FNYEAQ (reference sequence). The CDR3 contains 13 residues. The CDR3 loop reads CASSRTENTEAFF. CDR3 nucleotides: TGTGCTAGCAGCCGAACAGAGAACACTGAAGCTTTCTTT.

The chain employs TRBV11-2 and TRBJ2-2; D may be TRBD1 (6 bases). CDR3 size: 17 residues. V lost 0 bases, J lost 5 bases, and 16 bases lay in between. Germline V gives CDR1 SGHAT, CDR2 FQNNGV. The CDR3 DNA reads TGTGCCAGCAGCTTAGATCCCGCAGGGGTAGGGACCGGGGAGCTGTTTTTT. Its protein product is CASSLDPAGVGTGELFF.

This sequence joins TRBV7-2 and TRBJ1-4, with D possibly TRBD1 on 6 matching bases. The CDR3 consists of 15 residues. Trimming removed 1 base at V and 0 bases at J, with 6 bases between. Germline V lookup: CDR1 SGHTA, CDR2 FQGNSA. The CDR3: CASSLGTATNEKLFF. CDR3 bases: TGTGCCAGCAGCTTAGGGACAGCAACTAATGAAAAACTGTTTTTT. The variable domain in full, with the rest retrieved from reference TRBV7-2 and TRBJ1-4, is GAGVSQSPSNKVTEKGKDVELRCDPISGHTALYWYRQSLGQGLEFLIYFQGNSAPDKSGLPSDRFSAERTGGSVSTLTIQRTQQEDSAVYLCASSLGTATNEKLFFGSGTQLSVL.

V usage is TRBV6-4 and J usage is TRBJ2-2; D gene ambiguous. CDR1 is MRHNA and CDR2 is SNTAGT in the germline V gene. The V and J ends lost 0 bases and 3 bases respectively, with 5 bases between them. The CDR3 has 14 residues. The CDR3 region is CASSDSADTGELFF. The CDR3 nucleotides read TGTGCCAGCAGTGACTCTGCGGACACCGGGGAGCTGTTTTTT.